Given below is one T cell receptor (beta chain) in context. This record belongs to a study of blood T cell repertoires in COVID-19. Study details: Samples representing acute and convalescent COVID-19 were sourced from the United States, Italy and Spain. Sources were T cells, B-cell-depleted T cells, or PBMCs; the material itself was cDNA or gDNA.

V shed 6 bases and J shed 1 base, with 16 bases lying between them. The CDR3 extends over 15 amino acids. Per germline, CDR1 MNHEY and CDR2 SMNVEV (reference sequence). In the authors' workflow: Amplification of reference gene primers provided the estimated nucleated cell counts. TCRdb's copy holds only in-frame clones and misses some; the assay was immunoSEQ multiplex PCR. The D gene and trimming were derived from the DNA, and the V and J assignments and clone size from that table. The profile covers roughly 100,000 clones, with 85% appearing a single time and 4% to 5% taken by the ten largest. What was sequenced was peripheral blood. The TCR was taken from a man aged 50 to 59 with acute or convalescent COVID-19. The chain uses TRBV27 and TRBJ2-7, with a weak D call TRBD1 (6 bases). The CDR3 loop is CASRLTTGASYEQYF. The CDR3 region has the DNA TGTGCCAGCAGATTAACGACAGGAGCTTCCTACGAGCAGTACTTC.